This T cell receptor (beta chain) comes out of a study of shared clonotypes between healthy human individuals (dated by TCRdb to 2020 to 2022). Describing the broader study: A few men and two women, aged 18 to 49 years, made up the cohort. Per donor, three plates each were used for CD4 naive and CD4 memory, two for CD8 naive, and one for CD8 memory. To estimate repertoire size and how much clonotype sharing occurs between individuals, the study deeply sequenced the blood TCR repertoires of a handful of healthy adults. Different laboratories and diverse techniques were used to prepare libraries and sequence TCR repertoires, to increase sequencing depth and limit assay-specific biases. Per donor, leukapheresis produced somewhere between about 0.94 and 9.5 billion PBMCs. Results and caveats for the whole study, not just this receptor: Sharing across several donors was observed for about 4.8% of naive CD4, over 3% of naive CD8, about 2.3% of memory CD4, and 0.4% of memory CD8 clonotypes. Larger estimated clonotype richness was generally found for naive subsets than for memory subsets. Based on pairwise subsampling, the degree of clonotype sharing among donors was expected to be affected by sequencing depth. Sampling was limited to blood, and TCR repertoires in tissue likely differ from TCR repertoires in blood. Even with the large sequencing depth, rarefaction of the sorted-subset datasets indicated that sequencing was incomplete. The genetic and exposure-history diversity represented was limited by the small number of donors. Compared with non-shared clonotypes, the clonotypes found in all four sorted-subset donors had higher generation probabilities.

From cysteine to phenylalanine, the CDR3 is 16 amino acids long. Just CDR3 DNA is preserved here, 48 bases in frame from base 1. A remark on this clone: Which antigen it targets is not known. No qualities accompany the bases; no much larger clone lies one base away.

Using the deep immunoSEQ assay, TCR CDR3 regions were amplified from genomic DNA by multiplex PCR. Extracted genomic DNA from each cell subset was distributed evenly across all wells of several immunoSEQ 96-well plates, and each plate was treated as a replicate. For sorted subsets, each replicate PCR was loaded with 200 ng genomic DNA, equivalent to 32,000 or so T cell genomes. The purified libraries were quantified using a Qubit 3.0 fluorometer, sized with a Bioanalyzer 2100, and then quantified again using the KAPA Library Quantification kit. A separate single-read 150-cycle Illumina NextSeq 550 flow cell was used to sequence each immunoSEQ 96-well plate. The authors' analysis ran thus. Because the immunoSEQ output included only junctional sequences and no quality scores, the filtering could not be the same as the filtering used for full-length reads. To assign V/J genes and CDR3, sequences were annotated using PyIR, a Python wrapper for IgBLAST v1.9, with IMGT germline references. Reads with weak V/J assignments (E-value above 1e-6), missing CDR3, stop codons, out-of-frame junctions, or ambiguous translated residues were removed. V3J clonotypes were defined as sequences sharing the same inferred V gene, J gene, and CDR3 amino acid sequence. Percentage overlap between repertoires was computed as shared unique clonotypes divided by the size of the smaller repertoire. Richness of each repertoire was evaluated using RTK rarefaction, the Chao1 estimator, and Recon v2.1 estimates of unobserved clonotypes. Generation probabilities for all TCRbeta clonotypes obtained by the gDNA method from a few donors were computed using OLGA. In TCRdb, the immuneACCESS table is reduced to in-frame sequences with V and J assigned. These tables do not hold every clone; where another copy was compared, an unresolved V gene accounts for under half, and the others remain unexplained. V, J and clone size derive from that table, while D and trimming were established from the DNA sequence. For this sample the table gives a few million clones, of which approximately 95% were detected only once. Of the sample, under 0.45% falls within the top ten clones.

The donors were healthy, HIV-negative adults with no recently reported acute infections or vaccinations. Every donor was a Caucasian adult living in Nashville, Tennessee, USA. CD4+ T cells were enriched through magnetic negative selection, after which naive cells were positively selected on CD45RA and the remaining negative fraction served as the memory subset. Blood was collected by leukapheresis, and PBMCs were isolated by Ficoll-Histopaque density gradient centrifugation and then cryopreserved in liquid nitrogen vapor phase. Analytical flow cytometry was used to check the purity and quantity of each magnetically sorted T cell population. Genomic DNA was isolated from each sorted fraction and quantified by UV absorbance on a Nanodrop 2000c.

The source is a man aged 18 to 29 in good health. Some clones in this sample may be carry-over from other donors' samples. This chain is built from TRBV21-1 and TRBJ1-3; TRBD1, the D gene given by the table, was not confirmed from the DNA. TRBV21-1 is deemed a pseudogene. Source material: naive CD4+ T cells from PBMCs. Per the publication, the cell subset or site label means: CD45RA+ positively selected. The nucleotide sequence reads as follows: TGTGCCAGCAGCAGTGGGACAGCTTACTCTGGAAACACCATATATTTT. Its coded protein is CASSSGTAYSGNTIYF.